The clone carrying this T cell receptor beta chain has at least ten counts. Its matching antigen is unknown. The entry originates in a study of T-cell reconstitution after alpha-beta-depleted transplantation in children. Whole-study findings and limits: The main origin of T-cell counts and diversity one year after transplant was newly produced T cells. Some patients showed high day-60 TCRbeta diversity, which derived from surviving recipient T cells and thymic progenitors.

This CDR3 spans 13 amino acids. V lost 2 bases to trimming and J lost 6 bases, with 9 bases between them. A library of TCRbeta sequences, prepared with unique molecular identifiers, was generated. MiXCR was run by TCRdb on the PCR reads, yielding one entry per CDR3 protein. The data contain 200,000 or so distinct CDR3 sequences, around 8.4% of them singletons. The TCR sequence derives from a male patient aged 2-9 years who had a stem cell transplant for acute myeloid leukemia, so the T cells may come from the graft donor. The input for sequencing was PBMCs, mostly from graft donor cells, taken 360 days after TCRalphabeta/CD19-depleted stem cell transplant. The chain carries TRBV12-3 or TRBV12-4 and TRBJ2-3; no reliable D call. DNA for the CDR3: TGTGCCAGCAGTTTAAGAAGAGGCGATACGCAGTATTTT. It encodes CASSLRRGDTQYF.